A single sample is the source of the 9 T cell receptor beta chains below, sequenced in a study of shared T cell receptors in the human thymus. Using immunoSEQ multiplex PCR, the repertoire was profiled, and TCRdb retains in-frame clones only, with some absent. The data contain just under 550,000 clones, roughly 74% of them singletons. These data are also associated with another study on human thymus T cells.

The specimen sequenced was thymocytes. These TCRs come from a boy in the first two years of life with a congenital heart defect.

This chain connects TRBV5-3 to TRBJ1-1; D may be TRBD1 (6 bases). TRBV5-3 falls under the ORF class, with uncertain function. This CDR3 has 13 residues. The ends were cut back, 0 bases at V and 7 bases at J, with 10 bases in the middle. The chain's CDR3 is CARSLGQVGEAFF. In nucleotides, the CDR3 is TGTGCCAGAAGCTTGGGACAGGTGGGTGAAGCTTTCTTT.

This clone was counted a few times. The chain is built from TRBV19 and TRBJ2-2; weak D call: TRBD1 (5 bases). Looked up from germline, CDR1 is LNHDA and CDR2 is SQIVND (reference sequence). The CDR3 extends over 14 amino acids. V shed 5 bases and J shed 4 bases, with 11 bases lying between them. Written as DNA, the CDR3 is TGTGCCAGTAGTCAGGGATACGGCACCGGGGAGCTGTTTTTT. Its protein product is CASSQGYGTGELFF. The full variable domain, with the rest looked up from reference TRBV19 and TRBJ2-2, is DGGITQSPKYLFRKEGQNVTLSCEQNLNHDAMYWYRQDPGQGLRLIYYSQIVNDFQKGDIAEGYSVSREKKESFPLTVTSAQKNPTAFYLCASSQGYGTGELFFGEGSRLTVL.

The chain uses TRBV27 and TRBJ2-7, with 8 positions matching TRBD2. V lost 8 bases and J lost 5; bases outside the gene matches: 14. The CDR3 runs to 15 residues. Looked up from germline, CDR1 is MNHEY and CDR2 is SMNVEV (reference sequence). The CDR3 coding sequence is TGTGCCAGCGGCCTGACGACTAGCGAAGATAACGAGCAGTACTTC. This codes for CASGLTTSEDNEQYF.

J is TRBJ2-5 and V is TRBV4-3, with TRBD1 as a possible D gene (6 bases). CDR1 is LGHNA and CDR2 is YSLEER in the germline V gene. The V and J ends lost 1 base and 1 base respectively, with 10 bases between them. The CDR3 covers 15 residues. CDR3 loop: CASSQAWTVQETQYF. CDR3 coding DNA: TGCGCCAGCAGCCAAGCATGGACAGTCCAAGAGACCCAGTACTTC.

The chain recombines TRBV11-1 with TRBJ2-7; 8 positions match TRBD2. Trimming cost V 7 bases and J 4 bases; bases outside gene matches: 9. The CDR3 length is 14 residues. Germline-derived CDR1 and CDR2 are SGHAT and FQDESV (reference sequence). The CDR3 DNA follows: TGTGCCAGCACCTCGGCCGCTAGCGGGTACGAGCAGTACTTC. Residues: CASTSAASGYEQYF.

This clone was seen a single time. The chain uses TRBV27 and TRBJ1-5, with a possible D match to TRBD1 (6 bases). V lost 5 bases, J lost 3 bases, and 20 bases lay in between. The CDR3 length is 17 residues. Germline CDR1 and CDR2: MNHEY and SMNVEV (reference sequence). The DNA of the CDR3 is TGTGCCAGCAGTCCTCGGGATCGGGGGGCGGACAATCAGCCCCAGCATTTT. Encoded protein: CASSPRDRGADNQPQHF.

This clone has a handful of counts. The J gene is TRBJ2-1, the V gene TRBV4-1; D might be TRBD2 (6 bases). The CDR3 is 17 residues long. Germline CDR1 MGHRA, CDR2 YSYEKL. V lost 4 bases to trimming and J lost 2 bases, with 18 bases between them. CDR3 sequence (DNA): TGCGCCAGCAGCCCAGCACGGCGGGAAGTTCCCTACAATGAGCAGTTCTTC. Residues: CASSPARREVPYNEQFF.

The rearrangement links TRBV15 to TRBJ2-7, with a weak D call TRBD2 (6 bases). The CDR3 extends over 13 amino acids. The V end lost 5 bases, the J end lost 3 bases, and 11 bases lay between the germline ends. Germline CDR1 is LNHNV and CDR2 is YYDKDF (reference sequence). CDR3 coding DNA: TGTGCCACCAGCGGGCCGGGACTCTACGAGCAGTACTTC. Amino acids: CATSGPGLYEQYF.

This chain joins TRBV2 and TRBJ2-7, with D tentatively TRBD1 (5 bases). Trimming removed 0 bases from V and 0 bases from J, with 6 bases in between. This CDR3 contains 14 residues. Germline CDR1 SNHLY, CDR2 FYNNEI. CDR3 in DNA: TGTGCCAGCAGTGAAGCAGGGGACTCCTACGAGCAGTACTTC. This translates into CASSEAGDSYEQYF. Looking up the rest from reference TRBV2 and TRBJ2-7 gives the full variable domain: EPEVTQTPSHQVTQMGQEVILRCVPISNHLYFYWYRQILGQKVEFLVSFYNNEISEKSEIFDDQFSVERPDGSNFTLKIRSTKLEDSAMYFCASSEAGDSYEQYFGPGTRLTVT.